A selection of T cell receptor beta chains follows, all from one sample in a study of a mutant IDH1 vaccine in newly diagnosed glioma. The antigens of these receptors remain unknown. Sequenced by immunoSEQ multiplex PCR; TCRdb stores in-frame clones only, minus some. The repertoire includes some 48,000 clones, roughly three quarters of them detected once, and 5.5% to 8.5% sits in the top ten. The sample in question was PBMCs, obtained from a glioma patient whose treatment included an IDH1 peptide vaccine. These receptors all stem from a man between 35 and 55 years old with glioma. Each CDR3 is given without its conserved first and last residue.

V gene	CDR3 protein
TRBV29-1	SVEKLGDRTQY
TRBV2	ASSEGSYTIY
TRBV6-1	ASSGLGPGDEKLF
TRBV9	ASSLATDSGNTIY
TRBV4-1	ASSQIGPTSTDTQY
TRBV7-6	ASSGRIGTSGEYSYNEQF
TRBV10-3	AISGRQGYTGELF
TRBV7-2	ASSLDSGQETQY
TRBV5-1	ASSRRTSYSGELF
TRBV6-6	ASSYIGDLRVLF
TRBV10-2	ASSLGGKTEAF
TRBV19	ATRVGSTNEKLF
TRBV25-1	ASSDRGAYGYT
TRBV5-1	ASSSERGDYNEQF
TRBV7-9	ASSINRGRSTDTQY
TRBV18	ASSPTSNTEAF
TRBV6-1	ASRKGDTSNQPQH
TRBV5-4	AMSTGMDTEAF
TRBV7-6	ASGVPSGNTIY
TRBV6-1	ASSVTGTGAIYGYT
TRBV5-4	ASSPTARHLVQETQY
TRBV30	AWSVISGDQY
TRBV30	AWSDLGVLGGELF
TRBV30	AWRSGLGYEQF
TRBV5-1	ASSLRTVQETQY
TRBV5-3	ATTPRAFSPFGANVLT
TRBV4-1	ASSQRVEVVGEAF
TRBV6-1	ASSGVGGGAYYGYT
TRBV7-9	ASSLRGLSGELF
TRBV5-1	ASSLGSGANVLT
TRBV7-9	ASSQLDRLSAEAF
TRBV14	ASSQAPDRGAYNEQF
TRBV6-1	ASSERWDGYT
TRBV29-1	SVFGTGYGYT
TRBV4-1	ASSQVADTQY
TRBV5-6	ASSSLASVSTGELF
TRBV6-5	ASSTYSNEQF
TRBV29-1	SVSGTGSSYEQY
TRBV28	ASSLLGADTQY
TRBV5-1	ASSPRAATNEKLF
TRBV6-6	ASSYKGPDSYNEQF
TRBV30	AWRGTVNTEAF
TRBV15	ATSRDLAGAGEQY
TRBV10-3	AISEVGVGSPLH
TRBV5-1	ASSLQGEAEAF
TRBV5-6	ASSLQWGRASTDTQY
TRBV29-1	SVGQKNTEAF
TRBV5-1	ASSLGGTSGGPSTDTQY
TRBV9	ASSVAIGGTQY
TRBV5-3	ARSAYRDSNTEAF
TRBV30	AWSRRERKEKLF
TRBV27	ASRRQGNNSPLH
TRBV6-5	ASSTRTSPLH
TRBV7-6	ASSLKGGQGFEKLF
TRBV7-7	ASSDGANEQF
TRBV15	ATSRSGTSVKETQY
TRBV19	ASSGQGSGNTIY
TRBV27	ASSLMGDEKLF
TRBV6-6	ASSYGTGFGQPQH
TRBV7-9	ASSSGQGTSYEQY